This is a list of T cell receptor beta chains from one sample in a study of CD8 T cells in ankylosing spondylitis. TCRdb independently ran MiXCR on the 5' RACE reads; one entry per CDR3 protein. The table records some 330,000 distinct CDR3 sequences, roughly 8% of them present only once. Material for sequencing was blood, either unsorted or a sorted T cell fraction (not recorded which). The receptor source for this set is a male donor with ankylosing spondylitis. Both conserved end residues are part of each CDR3. The D gene is left open where the match is weak. For some rows the clone size is stated as once, few or many, or as a class when expanded; others skip it.

TRBD1 TRBJ2-1 TRBV24-1 many CATSDSETGAYEQFF TGTGCCACCAGTGATTCCGAGACAGGGGCCTATGAGCAGTTCTTC
NA TRBJ2-1 TRBV6-2/TRBV6-3 few CAITSAGGTYNEQFF TGTGCCATTACTTCCGCGGGCGGGACGTACAATGAGCAGTTCTTC
NA TRBJ2-1 TRBV7-9 few CASSFLAREQFF TGTGCCAGCAGCTTCCTAGCGCGTGAGCAGTTCTTC
NA TRBJ2-5 TRBV10-3 many CAIRGTGRQETQYF TGTGCCATCAGGGGTACTGGCAGACAAGAGACCCAGTACTTC
NA TRBJ1-5 TRBV2 few CASSVWHSNQPQHF TGTGCCAGCAGTGTGTGGCATAGCAATCAGCCCCAGCATTTT
NA TRBJ2-3 TRBV19 few CASSQQGRSDTQYF TGTGCCAGTAGTCAACAGGGGAGGTCCGATACGCAGTATTTT
NA TRBJ2-7 TRBV11-2 few CASSSMDPSEQYF TGTGCCAGCAGCTCAATGGACCCCAGCGAGCAGTACTTC
TRBD2 TRBJ2-7 TRBV4-1 many CASSQGLAGASDEQYF TGCGCCAGCAGCCAGGGACTAGCGGGAGCCTCTGACGAGCAGTACTTC
TRBD2 TRBJ2-7 TRBV27 few CASSIGTSGSYEQYF TGTGCCAGCAGCATCGGGACTAGCGGGTCCTACGAGCAGTACTTC
TRBD2 TRBJ2-1 TRBV20-1 many CSARAGGRVVNEQFF TGCAGTGCTAGAGCGGGCGGGAGGGTAGTCAATGAGCAGTTCTTC
NA TRBJ1-2 TRBV7-8 few CASSLDSLPYGYTF TGTGCCAGCAGCTTGGACAGTCTCCCCTATGGCTACACCTTC
NA TRBJ1-2 TRBV20-1 NA CSARADASGANYGYTF TGCAGTGCTAGAGCGGACGCCAGTGGGGCTAACTATGGCTACACCTTC
TRBD2 TRBJ2-5 TRBV7-9 few CASSYETSSLETQYF TGTGCCAGCAGCTACGAGACTAGCAGTTTGGAGACCCAGTACTTC
TRBD1 TRBJ2-4 TRBV7-8 NA CASSHGRDSKNIQYF TGTGCCAGCAGCCACGGCCGGGACAGCAAAAACATTCAGTACTTC
NA TRBJ2-1 TRBV6-5 NA CASSNGFEQFF TGTGCCAGCAGTAACGGTTTTGAGCAGTTCTTC
TRBD1 TRBJ2-1 TRBV6-1 NA CASTQTGSTYNEQFF TGTGCCAGCACCCAGACAGGGTCTACCTACAATGAGCAGTTCTTC